This record covers a single T cell receptor (beta chain). The length of the CDR3 is 14 residues. Germline-derived CDR1 and CDR2 are MNHEY and SMNVEV (reference sequence). V gave up 4 bases and J gave up 4 bases, with 12 bases separating them. These data are taken from a study of blood T cells in healthy people across ages. In the study overall: Per two T cells, template switching captured roughly one barcoded beta molecule.

Together with a sample-barcoded 5' primer, a J-beta primer mix was included in a second PCR lasting about 7 to 11 cycles. TCRdb reprocessed the 5' RACE reads via MiXCR and lists one record per CDR3 protein. The data contain approximately 800,000 distinct CDR3 sequences, around 50% of them singletons. This chain connects TRBV27 to TRBJ2-3; possibly TRBD1 for D (6 bases). This sequence was found in a man older than 75 in good health. The sequenced sample was blood. The CDR3 loop is CASSSRKGADTQYF. The CDR3 DNA reads TGTGCCAGCAGTTCCAGGAAGGGGGCAGATACGCAGTATTTT.